A single T cell receptor (beta chain) is shown here with its context. Its antigen remains unidentified. Libraries were prepared by immunoSEQ multiplex PCR; TCRdb keeps only in-frame clonotypes and omits some of them. The sample lists 75,000 to 95,000 clones, roughly four fifths occurring once. The sample belongs to a study of glioma-infiltrating T cells after dendritic cell vaccination. Whole-study context: Patients had newly diagnosed or recurrent glioblastoma and received dendritic cell vaccines. Treatment, given 2003 to 2012, was autologous tumor lysate-pulsed dendritic cell vaccination.

Specified time point: after dendritic cell vaccination, including at tumor progression/relapse. Findings and caveats of the study: Higher pretreatment TIL content predicted longer progression-free time and survival.

In germline, CDR1 is SGHRS, CDR2 YFSETQ. The V and J ends lost 0 bases and 4 bases respectively, with 7 bases between them. The CDR3 totals 13 residues. The rearrangement joins TRBV5-1 to TRBJ2-5; D gene unclear. This clonotype originated in a human donor with glioblastoma. The sequencing here drew on blood, taken after dendritic cell vaccination. Here the CDR3 reads CASSLDMAETQYF. CDR3 DNA sequence: TGCGCCAGCAGCTTGGACATGGCAGAGACCCAGTACTTC.